This T cell receptor (beta chain) stems from a study of memory CD4+ T cells and cytomegalovirus serostatus (dated by TCRdb to the late 2010s). At the level of the whole study: The 35 or so healthy Belgian adults in the cohort included 9 who were CMV seropositive and around 25 who were CMV seronegative. CD4+ memory TCRbeta repertoires of a Belgian cohort with known cytomegalovirus serostatus were sequenced in order to replicate a published TCR-based CMV serostatus classifier. The research as a whole found: For predicting CMV serostatus, the median bootstrapped AUC was approximately 0.95 using the original framework and over 0.9 using a US-trained random forest. A median bootstrapped AUC of about 0.95 with a 95% CI of 0.76-1.00 was achieved on the Belgian cohort by the original-framework classifier. Among the 160 or so previously reported CMV-associated TCRbeta sequences, 67 showed up in the CD4+ memory repertoires, with each one found in between one and five individuals. Only CD4+CD45RO+ memory cells were sequenced, in contrast to the original study, which included naive and memory CD4+ and CD8+ populations. The results were interpreted as suggesting that the CMV-associated TCR signature is largely present in the CD4+ memory repertoire.

The Quick-DNA Microprep Kit was used to extract genomic DNA from the sorted cells. Amplification of TCRbeta DNA was done with the immunoSEQ hsTCRbeta kit, following the protocol from the manufacturer. An Illumina MiSeq instrument was used to sequence the TCRbeta libraries. On the authors' methods: After out-of-frame sequences were removed, under 2.5 million distinct TCRbeta sequences remained, averaging roughly 67,000 per individual. Each individual was scored according to the count of over 150 previously reported CMV-associated TCRbeta sequences and the total productive distinct TCRbeta count. A beta-binomial model was reimplemented in Python, and scikit-learn random forests with default parameters were trained on data from the US cohort. Classifier performance on the Belgian cohort was summarized as median AUC with percentile confidence intervals calculated over 10,000 bootstrap iterations. TCRdb's version of the immuneACCESS table is confined to in-frame rearrangements and falls short of the full clone set. An unresolved V gene accounts for under half of the shortfall where checked; the remainder is of unknown origin. That table gives V, J and clone size, and the DNA gave D and trimming. The sample table lists tens of thousands of clones, approximately 77% of them with a count of one. Jointly, the top ten make up just under 0.5% of the sample.

Details on this clone: No antigen is known for it. Base qualities are missing; no much larger clone stands one base away.

Trimmed from V: 4 bases; trimmed from J: 6 bases; junction bases lacking a gene match: 13. The CDR3 contains 15 residues, cysteine and phenylalanine counted. The only DNA kept is the CDR3, 45 bases in frame from the first base. CDR1 and CDR2 are read off the germline V gene as SGHRS and YFSETQ. A FACSAria II was used to sort memory CD4+ T cells, defined as single viable CD3+CD4+CD8-CD45RO+ cells. CMV serostatus was determined using a Roche Elecsys assay that detects serum IgG against CMV pp150, pp28, p38 and p52. Once the samples were thawed, total CD4+ T cells were enriched through positive selection using CD4 magnetic microbeads. The samples came from a different study that was designed specifically to examine the CD4+ T cell memory repertoire. Peripheral blood mononuclear cells were isolated and cryopreserved following standard operating procedures; serum was stored at -80 °C. The staining used CD3-PerCP (BW264/56), CD4-APC (RPA-T4), CD45RO-PE (UCHT1) and CD8-Pacific Orange (3B5) antibodies, and Sytox blue was used to exclude non-viable cells.

The specimen sequenced was memory CD4+ T cells from blood. This TCR was sampled from an adult in good health and CMV-seronegative. Some clones in this sample may be carry-over from other donors' samples. The rearranged segments are TRBV5-1 and TRBJ2-7; the central 7 bases match TRBD1. CDR3 loop: CASSLGQAVGSEQYF. Read as DNA, the sequence is TGCGCCAGCAGCCTCGGACAGGCGGTGGGATCCGAGCAGTACTTC.